Following are 5 T cell receptor beta chains from one sample sequenced in a study of neurological immune-mediated disorders. The time point denotes: longitudinal time-point 3. TCRdb called the 5' RACE reads again in MiXCR, with one record for every CDR3 protein. The sample includes tens of thousands of distinct CDR3 sequences, about 4.3% of them seen just once. Sequenced: PBMCs. These TCRs come from a woman in her sixties with multiple sclerosis.

This clonotype was detected many times. Here the CDR3 reads CASTNTGELFF. The CDR3 DNA sequence: TGTGCCAGCACAAACACCGGGGAGCTGTTTTTT. The rearrangement links TRBV12-3 or TRBV12-4 to TRBJ2-2; D remains ambiguous. This CDR3 has 11 amino acids. V lost 7 bases and J lost 2, with 2 bases in between.

At least ten counts were recorded for this clonotype. The rearrangement uses TRBV5-6 and TRBJ1-2, with a tentative D call TRBD1 (5 bases). V shed 5 bases and J shed 4 bases, with 12 bases lying between them. Looked up from germline, CDR1 is SGHDT and CDR2 is YYEEEE. This CDR3 region has 13 residues. CDR3 loop: CASRRDGIYGYTF. CDR3 in DNA: TGTGCCAGCAGACGGGACGGGATCTATGGCTACACCTTC.

The chain employs TRBV18 and TRBJ1-1; the match to TRBD1 covers 9 bases. The CDR3 loop spans 15 amino acids. V shed 0 bases and J 6 bases; nucleotides not matched to a gene: 5. Looked up from germline, CDR1 is KGHSH and CDR2 is LQKENI. The CDR3 coding sequence is TGTGCCAGCTCACCACCCGGACAGGGGTCCGCTGAAGCTTTCTTT. Its translation is CASSPPGQGSAEAFF.

This clonotype came up many times. The chain combines TRBV15 with TRBJ2-3; 8 bases are shared with TRBD1. CDR3 size: 15 residues. The germline V gene encodes CDR1 LNHNV and CDR2 YYDKDF (reference sequence). V lost 1 base, J lost 8 bases, and 8 bases stayed unmatched. The CDR3 loop is CATSRAGQVRGTQYF. The CDR3 nucleotides are TGTGCCACCAGCAGAGCGGGACAGGTCCGTGGTACGCAGTATTTT. The complete variable domain, with remaining parts taken from reference TRBV15 and TRBJ2-3, reads DAMVIQNPRYQVTQFGKPVTLSCSQTLNHNVMYWYQQKSSQAPKLLFHYYDKDFNNEADTPDNFQSRRPNTSFCFLDIRSPGLGDTAMYLCATSRAGQVRGTQYFGPGTRLTVL.

This clonotype was seen repeatedly, ten times or more. The chain links TRBV24-1 to TRBJ2-1; 7 bases are shared with TRBD1. Trimming removed 4 bases from V and 6 bases from J; junction bases left unmatched: 8. This CDR3 contains 15 residues. CDR1 and CDR2 (germline): KGHDR, SFDVKD. The chain's CDR3 is CATSDRTGQINEQFF. In DNA, the CDR3 is TGTGCCACCAGTGACCGGACAGGACAGATCAATGAGCAGTTCTTC.